This T cell receptor (beta chain) was identified in a study of blood T cell dynamics during melanoma immunotherapy. Study-wide context: First-line therapy was either pembrolizumab or nivolumab with ipilimumab for metastatic melanoma.

Described time point: pre-treatment baseline. Some clones are missing from TCRdb's copy, which holds only in-frame ones; the method was immunoSEQ multiplex PCR. The sample comprises about 20,000 clones, nearly 90% of which are singletons, and over 1% rests with the top ten. This CDR3 is 15 amino acids long. J gave up 4 bases and V 6 bases, and 5 bases lay outside the gene matches. Germline-derived CDR1 and CDR2 are MDHEN and SYDVKM. This clone was detected only once. The chain uses TRBV28 and TRBJ2-7, with 14 bases that match TRBD2. The sample in question was blood, obtained from a patient treated with checkpoint blockade. The sequence derives from a human donor with melanoma. CDR3 in DNA: TGTGCCAGCAGCTTCGGGACTAGCGGGAGATACGAGCAGTACTTC. Its protein is CASSFGTSGRYEQYF.